This TCR beta chain originates from a study of graft-versus-host responses after intestinal transplantation. Study as a whole: Anti-thymocyte globulin induction was given to all recipients, followed by tacrolimus and steroids for around three years. Points from the study as a whole: When patients had graft-donor T cell macrochimerism, their allografts held high graft-versus-host to host-versus-graft clonal ratios. The recipient marrow held GvH clones, and some of them showed up first in ileum or blood.

Assay: immunoSEQ multiplex PCR; the TCRdb copy retains only in-frame clones and omits some. The sample lists 90,000 to 120,000 clones, roughly 86% seen once, with roughly 0.71% in the top ten. A few counts support this clone. Its cognate antigen is unknown. J lost 7 bases, V lost 4 bases, and 14 bases had no gene match. Germline CDR1 and CDR2: SGHTA and FQGTGA. The CDR3 loop spans 18 amino acids. Sequencing used unstimulated CD4+ T cells sorted from spleen or lymph node cells, obtained before transplant. This sequence joins TRBV7-3 and TRBJ2-3; 13 nucleotides match TRBD2. This receptor was obtained from a human donor who was the organ donor for an intestinal transplant. CDR3 protein: CASSSRPPGTSGIYTQYF. CDR3 bases: TGTGCCAGCAGCTCCCGACCTCCCGGGACTAGCGGGATTTATACGCAGTATTTT.